Listed below are T cell receptor beta chains from one sample, sequenced in a study of shared clonotypes between healthy human individuals. Here immunoSEQ multiplex PCR was the method, and the copy in TCRdb shows in-frame clones only, minus some. This table holds millions of clones, 85% to 95% found once. The specimen sequenced was naive CD8+ T cells from PBMCs. These receptors originate from a man between 18 and 29 years old in good health. Some clones in this sample may be carry-over from other donors' samples. Both conserved end residues are part of each CDR3. A D gene is named only where the DNA matches it firmly. Size is omitted from some rows. Given values are once, few, many or a class for expanded clones.

>TRBV10-1|TRBJ1-3|.|.
CASRKRDGLGNTIYF
TGCGCCAGCAGGAAGAGGGATGGTCTTGGAAACACCATATATTTT
>TRBV27|TRBJ2-2|.|.
CASRPTKESGGELFF
TGTGCCAGCAGACCAACAAAGGAGTCCGGCGGGGAGCTGTTTTTT
>TRBV19|TRBJ2-7|TRBD1|few
CASSPGTGGAYEQYF
TGTGCCAGTAGTCCCGGGACAGGGGGCGCCTACGAGCAGTACTTC
>TRBV4-2|TRBJ2-3|.|.
CASSQPVSPRGDTQYF
TGTGCCAGCAGCCAACCTGTTAGCCCAAGGGGGGATACGCAGTATTTT
>TRBV5-1|TRBJ1-2|.|.
CASTWNSDYGYTF
TGCGCCAGCACCTGGAACAGCGACTATGGCTACACCTTC
>TRBV7-6|TRBJ2-1|.|.
CASSARTARNEQFF
TGTGCCAGCAGCGCCCGGACAGCACGGAATGAGCAGTTCTTC
>TRBV7-9|TRBJ2-5|.|.
CASTTGLTETQYF
TGTGCCAGCACCACCGGTCTGACGGAGACCCAGTACTTC
>TRBV27|TRBJ1-2|.|once
CASSFSQNYGYTF
TGTGCCAGCAGTTTTTCACAGAACTATGGCTACACCTTC
>TRBV7-9|TRBJ2-7|TRBD1|.
CASSSLTGDPYEQYF
TGTGCCAGCAGCTCCTTGACAGGGGACCCCTACGAGCAGTACTTC
>TRBV9|TRBJ2-1|.|.
CASSGRTVRVMNEQFF
TGTGCCAGCAGCGGGCGGACTGTCCGTGTGATGAATGAGCAGTTCTTC
>TRBV4-3|TRBJ2-7|TRBD1|.
CASSQGTGTGGHEQYF
TGCGCCAGCAGCCAAGGAACCGGGACAGGGGGCCACGAGCAGTACTTC
>TRBV9|TRBJ2-1|TRBD1|.
CASSMGTGVYNEQFF
TGTGCCAGCAGCATGGGGACAGGGGTATACAATGAGCAGTTCTTC
>TRBV27|TRBJ2-1|.|.
CASSSSLVWFF
TGTGCCAGCAGTTCCAGTTTGGTCTGGTTCTTC
>TRBV19|TRBJ2-1|.|.
CASSMGAAYYNEQFF
TGTGCCAGTAGTATGGGAGCGGCTTATTACAATGAGCAGTTCTTC
>TRBV4-2|TRBJ1-2|TRBD1|.
CASSQPNRDRDGYTF
TGTGCCAGCAGCCAACCGAACCGGGACAGAGATGGCTACACCTTC
>TRBV27|TRBJ1-5|.|.
CASSLRSPNQPQHF
TGTGCCAGCAGTTTACGGAGCCCTAATCAGCCCCAGCATTTT
>TRBV19|TRBJ2-3|.|.
CASIGTPSTDTQYF
TGTGCCAGTATCGGGACACCGAGCACAGATACGCAGTATTTT
>TRBV7-3|TRBJ2-1|TRBD2|.
CASSLAGGEQFF
TGTGCCAGCAGCCTAGCGGGAGGTGAGCAGTTCTTC
>TRBV7-9|TRBJ2-5|.|.
CASSLTQGETQYF
TGTGCCAGCAGCCTGACACAAGGGGAGACCCAGTACTTC
>TRBV5-1|TRBJ1-1|.|.
CASSLNGGEAFF
TGCGCCAGCAGCTTAAATGGGGGTGAAGCTTTCTTT
>TRBV7-8|TRBJ2-1|TRBD2|.
CASSRSGVSYNEQFF
TGTGCCAGCAGCAGAAGCGGGGTATCCTACAATGAGCAGTTCTTC
>TRBV28|TRBJ2-7|.|.
CASSFPRLQGWEQYF
TGTGCCAGCAGTTTCCCCCGGTTACAGGGATGGGAGCAGTACTTC
>TRBV4-3|TRBJ1-2|.|once
CASSQDRSYGYTF
TGCGCCAGCAGCCAAGATAGAAGCTATGGCTACACCTTC
>TRBV7-9|TRBJ2-1|.|.
CASSLVPDEQFF
TGTGCCAGCAGCTTAGTTCCGGATGAGCAGTTCTTC
>TRBV27|TRBJ1-2|.|.
CASSLFGDYNYGYTF
TGTGCCAGCAGTTTATTTGGGGACTATAACTATGGCTACACCTTC
>TRBV7-9|TRBJ2-7|.|.
CASSLVGGTEQYF
TGTGCCAGCAGCTTAGTAGGGGGGACCGAGCAGTACTTC
>TRBV28|TRBJ1-5|TRBD1|.
CASRDPGQGFHSNQPQHF
TGTGCCAGCAGAGATCCGGGACAGGGTTTTCATAGCAATCAGCCCCAGCATTTT
>TRBV6-6|TRBJ1-1|TRBD1|.
CASRRDRGNTEAFF
TGTGCCAGCAGACGGGACAGGGGGAACACTGAAGCTTTCTTT
>TRBV19|TRBJ1-2|TRBD1|.
CASSTRSPPWTGRYGYTF
TGTGCCAGTAGTACCCGATCTCCTCCTTGGACAGGGCGATATGGCTACACCTTC
>TRBV5-1|TRBJ1-1|.|.
CASSLEVNTEAFF
TGCGCCAGCAGCTTAGAAGTGAACACTGAAGCTTTCTTT
>TRBV11-2|TRBJ2-3|TRBD1|.
CASSSRDRVGDTQYF
TGTGCCAGCAGCTCTCGGGACAGGGTCGGAGATACGCAGTATTTT
>TRBV4-1|TRBJ2-7|.|.
CASSQVGPGGPSYEQYF
TGCGCCAGCAGCCAAGTAGGGCCCGGAGGCCCTTCCTACGAGCAGTACTTC
>TRBV9|TRBJ2-7|TRBD1|.
CASSVGDRGAYEQYF
TGTGCCAGCAGCGTAGGGGACAGGGGGGCCTACGAGCAGTACTTC
>TRBV9|TRBJ2-1|.|.
CASSVDGAPNNEQFF
TGTGCCAGCAGCGTAGATGGGGCGCCTAACAATGAGCAGTTCTTC
>TRBV28|TRBJ2-1|TRBD1|.
CASSFGTGGYNEQFF
TGTGCCAGCAGTTTCGGGACAGGGGGTTACAATGAGCAGTTCTTC
>TRBV7-6|TRBJ2-3|TRBD2|.
CASSLGPASGGWDTQYF
TGTGCCAGCAGCTTAGGTCCGGCTAGCGGGGGGTGGGATACGCAGTATTTT
>TRBV4-1|TRBJ1-5|.|.
CASSQDRNRGSNQPQHF
TGCGCCAGCAGCCAAGATAGGAATAGGGGGAGCAATCAGCCCCAGCATTTT
>TRBV18|TRBJ2-7|.|.
CASSPGAGRSDEQYF
TGTGCCAGCTCACCAGGGGCAGGGAGGTCCGACGAGCAGTACTTC
>TRBV6-6|TRBJ2-7|.|.
CASTPSESSYEQYF
TGTGCCAGCACCCCTTCAGAGAGCTCCTACGAGCAGTACTTC
>TRBV6-5|TRBJ2-3|.|.
CASKLRGLTDTQYF
TGTGCCAGCAAACTCCGCGGACTCACAGATACGCAGTATTTT
>TRBV27|TRBJ1-2|.|.
CASSSGANYGYTF
TGTGCCAGCAGTTCAGGGGCGAACTATGGCTACACCTTC
>TRBV27|TRBJ1-2|TRBD1|.
CASRAGGANYGYTF
TGTGCCAGCAGAGCAGGGGGCGCTAACTATGGCTACACCTTC
>TRBV27|TRBJ2-1|TRBD1|.
CASTERQGRWNEQFF
TGTGCCAGCACCGAAAGACAGGGGCGGTGGAATGAGCAGTTCTTC
>TRBV19|TRBJ1-5|.|.
CASSILRDNRTQHF
TGTGCCAGTAGTATTCTTAGAGACAATCGGACCCAGCATTTT
>TRBV9|TRBJ2-7|TRBD1|.
CASSIPGQGGYEQYF
TGTGCCAGCAGCATACCGGGACAGGGAGGGTACGAGCAGTACTTC
>TRBV27|TRBJ1-4|TRBD1|.
CASSPSRDRGRLEKLFF
TGTGCCAGCAGTCCGTCCCGGGACAGGGGGCGACTTGAAAAACTGTTTTTT
>TRBV5-1|TRBJ2-1|.|.
CASRSPSTDSSYNEQFF
TGCGCCAGCCGGAGTCCCTCGACGGATAGCTCCTACAATGAGCAGTTCTTC
>TRBV27|TRBJ2-2|.|.
CASSPITGELFF
TGTGCCAGCAGTCCGATCACCGGGGAGCTGTTTTTT
>TRBV28|TRBJ2-7|.|.
CASRLPGLGRTEVPGYEQYF
TGTGCCAGCAGACTCCCCGGTCTCGGTAGGACGGAGGTGCCGGGCTACGAGCAGTACTTC
>TRBV27|TRBJ2-7|.|.
CASTNLKIDGVYEQYF
TGTGCCAGCACAAACCTGAAAATAGACGGAGTCTACGAGCAGTACTTC
>TRBV25-1|TRBJ2-1|.|.
CASSTNNEQFF
TGTGCCAGCAGCACTAACAATGAGCAGTTCTTC
>TRBV5-8|TRBJ1-5|.|.
CASSLWVASNQPQHF
TGTGCCAGCAGCTTGTGGGTTGCTAGCAATCAGCCCCAGCATTTT
>TRBV5-6|TRBJ2-3|.|.
CASSLGGSDTQYF
TGTGCCAGCAGCTTAGGGGGGTCAGATACGCAGTATTTT
>TRBV9|TRBJ2-2|.|.
CASSGYDPNTGELFF
TGTGCCAGCAGCGGTTATGACCCGAACACCGGGGAGCTGTTTTTT
>TRBV27|TRBJ2-7|TRBD1|.
CASSLSLGQGKYEQYF
TGTGCCAGCAGTTTATCACTCGGACAGGGGAAATACGAGCAGTACTTC